Each of the 10 T cell receptor beta chains below was sequenced from the same sample in a study of blood T cell repertoires in COVID-19. Only in-frame clones appear in the TCRdb table, and some are missing; sequencing was by immunoSEQ multiplex PCR. The sample consists of about 26,000 clones, under 90% of them appearing once. The source material was peripheral blood. The receptors were gathered from a human donor in a cohort sampled during active COVID-19.

This sequence joins TRBV6-5 and TRBJ2-7; D not resolved. This CDR3 spans 15 amino acids. V lost 0 bases, J lost 4 bases, and 13 bases lay in between. The germline gives CDR1 MNHEY, CDR2 SVGAGI. The CDR3 sequence: CASSYSTLTGYEQYF. For the CDR3, the DNA is TGTGCCAGCAGTTACTCTACCTTGACTGGATACGAGCAGTACTTC.

The rearrangement joins TRBV18 to TRBJ2-1; a possible D gene is TRBD2 (6 bases). The CDR3 is 13 residues long. Per germline, CDR1 KGHSH and CDR2 LQKENI. V lost 6 bases, J lost 6 bases, and 12 bases lay in between. CDR3 nucleotide sequence: TGTGCCAGCTCCCGGACTACCACCAATGAGCAGTTCTTC. This codes for CASSRTTTNEQFF. The entire variable domain, with the rest obtained from reference TRBV18 and TRBJ2-1, is as follows: NAGVMQNPRHLVRRRGQEARLRCSPMKGHSHVYWYRQLPEEGLKFMVYLQKENIIDESGMPKERFSAEFPKEGPSILRIQQVVRGDSAAYFCASSRTTTNEQFFGPGTRLTVL.

The CDR3 loop reads CASSGDTGTDTQYF. Written as DNA, the CDR3 is TGTGCCAGCAGTGGGGACACGGGCACAGATACGCAGTATTTT. V gene TRBV2 combines with J gene TRBJ2-3, with D perhaps matching TRBD1 (6 bases). The germline V and J ends were trimmed by 4 bases and 1 base, with 9 bases remaining between them. The germline V gene encodes CDR1 SNHLY and CDR2 FYNNEI. CDR3 length: 14 residues.

The gene calls are TRBV7-8 and TRBJ2-1; TRBD2 aligns across 7 bases. V was clipped by 5 bases and J by 0 bases; unmatched bases: 10. CDR1 and CDR2 from the germline V gene are SGHVS and FQNEAQ. The CDR3 has 17 amino acids. CDR3 loop: CASSVVPRGSSYNEQFF. DNA of the CDR3: TGTGCCAGCAGCGTAGTCCCGCGGGGGAGCTCCTACAATGAGCAGTTCTTC.

The chain is built from TRBV4-3 and TRBJ2-1, with D uncertain. Trimming removed 0 bases at V and 6 bases at J, with 12 bases between. The germline gives CDR1 LGHNA, CDR2 YSLEER. The CDR3 is 15 amino acids. The CDR3 protein is CASSQDYGGLNEQFF. Here the CDR3 DNA reads TGCGCCAGCAGCCAAGATTATGGTGGCCTCAATGAGCAGTTCTTC.

In nucleotides, the CDR3 is TGTGCCAGAAGCCTAGGTCCGGGGGGGAACACCGGGGAGCTGTTTTTT. Its protein product is CARSLGPGGNTGELFF. The V call is TRBV5-3, the J call TRBJ2-2; 7 nucleotides align to TRBD2. TRBV5-3 is reported as an ORF; its role is uncertain. This CDR3 has 16 amino acids. The V gene end was trimmed by 4 bases and the J gene end by 1 base; junction bases not matched to a gene: 7.

On this clone: A junction end diverges from the germline sequence, so it may reflect a read error. The chain is built from TRBV5-1 and TRBJ2-5, with 10 nucleotides matching TRBD2. Germline values: CDR1 SGHRS, CDR2 YFSETQ. CDR3 length equals 14 residues. The CDR3 loop is CARSGGGAGETQYF. DNA of the CDR3: TGCGCCCGCAGCGGGGGGGGCGCGGGAGAGACCCAGTACTTC.

This clone was seen a single time. This rearrangement joins TRBV10-1 to TRBJ2-3; 9 positions match TRBD2. This CDR3 region has 16 residues. Trimming cost V 3 bases and J 0 bases; bases outside gene matches: 4. CDR1 WNHNN and CDR2 SYGVQD come from the germline V gene (reference sequence). CDR3 in amino acids: CASSDASGASTDTQYF. The CDR3 DNA reads TGCGCCAGCAGTGACGCTAGCGGGGCTAGCACAGATACGCAGTATTTT.

This clone has a handful of counts. The V call is TRBV18, the J call TRBJ2-7; TRBD1 agrees at 9 bases. Germline loops: CDR1 KGHSH, CDR2 LQKENI. Losses at the gene ends were 2 bases for V and 7 bases for J; bases not matched to a gene: 15. The length of the CDR3 is 17 residues. CDR3 DNA sequence: TGTGCCAGCTCACCAATACAGACAGGGGGTCTTTCCTTTGAGCAGTACTTC. The encoded protein is CASSPIQTGGLSFEQYF. The full variable domain, in which reference TRBV18 and TRBJ2-7 provide the parts outside the CDR3, is NAGVMQNPRHLVRRRGQEARLRCSPMKGHSHVYWYRQLPEEGLKFMVYLQKENIIDESGMPKERFSAEFPKEGPSILRIQQVVRGDSAAYFCASSPIQTGGLSFEQYFGPGTRLTVT.

V usage is TRBV15 and J usage is TRBJ2-1, with D uncertain. Germline-derived CDR1 and CDR2 are LNHNV and YYDKDF (reference sequence). The V end was cut by 1 base, the J end by 8 bases, with 3 bases between. The CDR3 loop spans 11 amino acids. The CDR3 here is CATSRADEQFF. The CDR3 bases are TGTGCCACCAGCAGAGCGGATGAGCAGTTCTTC.